This TCR beta chain was captured in a study of cytomegalovirus exposure and HLA in healthy donors (dated by TCRdb to 2017 to 2019). Concerning the study at large: An earlier analysis of roughly 630 of the donors reported roughly 270 Gb of sequence data and around 120 million unique TCR beta sequences from roughly 180 million T cells. On average, around 230,000 unique TCR beta nucleotide sequences were sequenced per donor among a few hundred genotyped donors of the cohort, with roughly 18% of those sequences being non-productive. The number of typed donors differed by locus: 629-630 for A, B, C, DRB1 and DQB1; approximately 520 for DQA1; some 590 for DPA1; and about 450 for DPB1. Of the roughly 400 genotyped donors, 65% to 90% fell in the genetic ancestry cluster associated with self-reported Caucasian donors. Every discovery cohort repertoire had been produced on one sequencing platform. An early release that covered 640 HLA-typed donors contained about 290 gigabases of sequencing data and 75 million to 100 million unique TCR sequences. The study aimed to test whether signatures of past pathogen exposure could be identified by cataloging public T cell receptors. The study used immunosequencing to profile the T cell repertoires of around 600 subjects and linked those repertoires to cytomegalovirus serostatus. The later analysis used no new phenotypic data to find candidate immune exposures, relying instead on TCR beta sequences and their occurrence across donors. Because of strong linkage in the cohort, five DR-DQ haplotypes were treated as single units for association and clustering. HLA typing included class I and class II loci at four-digit resolution. An earlier analysis of more than 450 of the donors used high-throughput TCR beta sequencing to judge whether each TCR beta V gene segment behaved as functional or pseudogenic. A later genetic analysis used genome-wide SNP genotypes for about 60% of the roughly 700 donors, treating that subset as a discovery cohort. Along with the roughly 670-subject first cohort, a separate validation cohort of around 120 different subjects was used. To predict cytomegalovirus infection status, the study combined high-throughput TCR immunosequencing, statistical association of individual TCRs with disease status, and machine learning. To study patterns of TCR occurrence, a later analysis re-analyzed previously published TCR beta repertoires from 650 to 750 donors and added high-resolution HLA genotyping. Donor age, sex, ethnicity and CMV serostatus were compiled alongside the repertoire data. Overall study outcomes, separate from this receptor: In a later genetic analysis, fewer N-insertions in productive TCRs were reported among donors in an Asian-associated ancestry cluster than the roughly 640-donor mean. In a later analysis, some 17,000 TCR beta sequences were associated with specific HLA alleles at a false discovery rate of 0.05. According to a later analysis, TCR association rates differed among HLA loci, with DRB1 alleles showing the most associated TCRs and HLA-C alleles showing the fewest. A few of the identified cytomegalovirus-associated TCR beta chains were confirmed in vitro to be specific for cytomegalovirus antigens. This cohort had only TCR beta chains sequenced, and the lack of alpha or paired-chain data limited which features could be detected. In a later analysis, most CMV-associated TCR beta chains were found to appear HLA-restricted, with HLA associations seemingly driven largely by CMV exposure. Some IMGT-functional V segments, including TRBV6-2 and TRBV6-3, could not be distinguished by the 87-base-pair reads and were therefore excluded. An association between a missense DCLRE1C variant and V-gene and J-gene trimming of TCR beta chains was found in a later genetic analysis and replicated in an independent cohort. While some public TCRs were present in many individuals, most TCR sequences turned up only very rarely across donors. Linkage disequilibrium might explain the correlated functional status among segregating V segments, but an unknown experimental factor could not be excluded. A total of fewer than 200 TCR beta chains were listed by the study as associated with cytomegalovirus. A later analysis reported that several top co-occurrence clusters appeared linked to parvovirus B19, influenza, CMV and Epstein-Barr virus. The earlier analysis of some 540 of the donors excluded about 16 rarely observed V segments, including chromosome 9 orphons, because counts were too low. In a later analysis, HLA-associated TCR beta chains were found to be more clonally expanded and to have lower generation probabilities than equally common non-associated chains. A further reported finding was that TCR beta sequences accurately predicted the HLA-A and HLA-B alleles for most subjects in the first cohort. For the cohort, immune exposure information was limited to CMV serostatus. Because HLA typing was missing for some donors at each locus, association tests included only the typed subset. The presence/absence analyses assumed that sequencing depth was roughly uniform across donors, and that assumption may not be true. The authors suggested that the approach could potentially be generalized to other disease states and immunological phenotypes. Broadly in line with IMGT annotations, most TCR beta V segments showed up in productive rearrangements about 87% or about 30% of the time in an earlier analysis of 450 to 750 of the donors. A cluster of highly shared sequence variants was judged likely to represent a technical artifact of the sequencing pipeline. Cytomegalovirus status was reported to be diagnosed by the classifier with high specificity and sensitivity in both the original and validation cohorts. Assigning TCR associations to individual alleles was difficult when HLA alleles, especially DR and DQ, strongly co-occurred.

With regard to this clone: Its specific antigen is unknown. Base qualities are not at hand, and no much larger clone is one base apart.

The cysteine opens and the phenylalanine closes a CDR3 of 14 amino acids. Of all the DNA, just the CDR3 is kept, 42 bases in frame from base 1. Relative to germline, V is missing 4 bases and J is missing 0 bases, with 2 bases of the junction outside any gene match. The CDR1 and CDR2 encoded by the germline V gene (reference sequence) are LNHDA and SQIVND. The library relied on the immunoSEQ multiplex PCR assay. For the multiplex PCR, a mixture combining 60 forward primers for TCR Vbeta segments and 13 reverse primers for TCR Jbeta segments was used. A multiplex PCR assay on genomic DNA amplified the CDR3 region of rearranged TCR beta genes. On the Illumina HiSeq System, the amplified TCR beta libraries were sequenced as 87-base-pair reads. The source study handled its data this way. A later analysis tallied roughly 76 million unique TCR beta chains across the 610 or so repertoires, and about 10 million of those chains were shared by two or more donors. A nearest-neighbor algorithm error-corrected the raw reads and collapsed the reads into unique sequences, merging closely related sequences to remove PCR and sequencing errors. To assign V, D and J gene segments, CDR3 sequences were aligned to IMGT reference sequences. Each retained sequence needed at least a six-nucleotide match to both a V gene segment and a J gene segment. A rearrangement was called productive if the CDR3 had no stop codons and remained in frame with V and J, and every other rearrangement was called non-productive. CDR3 was defined according to IMGT convention as the region running from the second conserved V-encoded cysteine to the conserved J-encoded phenylalanine. The earlier analysis of roughly 590 of the donors excluded any sequence lacking an unambiguous match to a single V gene segment. An earlier analysis of fewer than 750 of the donors called V segments functional above 56.7% productive rearrangements and segregating when the between-donor standard deviation exceeded 5%. A statistical classification framework was built for diagnosing cytomegalovirus status from the catalog of TCR beta chain sequences. V and J gene assignment, in a later analysis, came from comparing TCR nucleotide sequences with IMGT/GENE-DB human TR gene sequences. In a later analysis, CDR3 sequences and most-parsimonious VDJ recombination scenarios were assigned using the TCRdist pipeline. In a later analysis, each TCR beta chain was defined by its CDR3 amino acid sequence together with its V-gene family, and reads lacking a unique V-gene family were excluded. A later analysis removed over 500 highly shared, low-generation-probability nucleotide sequences to deal with suspected cross-contamination and a sequencing artifact. A later analysis calculated a clonal expansion index for each public chain from normalized within-repertoire ranks of inferred template counts. A later analysis computed generation probabilities with a VDJ recombination model fitted to out-of-frame rearrangements, and checked the results against IGoR. Hypergeometric tests were used in a later analysis to score TCR-TCR, TCR-HLA and TCR-CMV co-occurrence, with a repertoire-size bias correction applied to the TCR pairs. In a later analysis, false discovery rates were estimated by permuting HLA or CMV assignments 20 times. A later analysis grouped co-occurring TCRs with DBSCAN, adding TCRdist sequence similarity when clustering within HLA-allele-positive subsets. For co-occurrence clustering, repertoires with fewer than 30,000 or more than 120,000 public chains were excluded, along with 4 to 6 repertoires with anomalous nucleotide sharing. Sourced from immuneACCESS, this table was stored by TCRdb with only in-frame sequences that have V and J called. A share of the clones is absent; for the studies checked, an unresolved V gene accounts for under half, and the remainder has no known explanation. Clone size and the V and J calls come from that table; the DNA yielded D and trimming. The sample table lists around 110,000 clones, around 62% of them with a count of one. In total, the top ten clones hold roughly 9% of the sample.

The cohort comprised more than 550 healthy bone marrow donors. At the time of sampling, all cohort members were nominally healthy, though unrecorded immune exposures were likely present. The donor tested CMV seropositive, placing the donor among the 289 seropositive members of the cohort. Each donor provided a peripheral blood sample, and peripheral blood mononuclear cells were used for TCR beta sequencing. The Qiagen DNeasy Blood Extraction Kit was used to extract genomic DNA from the blood cell samples. This chain is built from TRBV19 and TRBJ1-1; 7 nucleotides in the junction match TRBD1. Sequencing used PBMCs. This receptor was taken from a woman in her thirties or forties in good health and CMV-seropositive. The nucleotide sequence reads as follows: TGTGCCAGTAGTAAGGGACAGATGAACACTGAAGCTTTCTTT. It codes for CASSKGQMNTEAFF.